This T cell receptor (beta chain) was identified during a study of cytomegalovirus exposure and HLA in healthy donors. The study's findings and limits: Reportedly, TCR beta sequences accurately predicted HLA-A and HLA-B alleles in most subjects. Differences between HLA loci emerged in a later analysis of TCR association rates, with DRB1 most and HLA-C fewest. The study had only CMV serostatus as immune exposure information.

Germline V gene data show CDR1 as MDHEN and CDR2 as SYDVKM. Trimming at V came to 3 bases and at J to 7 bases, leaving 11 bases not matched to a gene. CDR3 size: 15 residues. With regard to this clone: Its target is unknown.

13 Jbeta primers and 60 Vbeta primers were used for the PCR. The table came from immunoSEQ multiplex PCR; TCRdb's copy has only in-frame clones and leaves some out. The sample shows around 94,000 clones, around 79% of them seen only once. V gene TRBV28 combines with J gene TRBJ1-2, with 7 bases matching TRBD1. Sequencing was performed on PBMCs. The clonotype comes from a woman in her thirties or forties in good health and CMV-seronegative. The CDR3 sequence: CASSLGDRERGGYTF. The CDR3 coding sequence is TGTGCCAGCAGTTTGGGCGACAGGGAAAGAGGTGGCTACACCTTC.